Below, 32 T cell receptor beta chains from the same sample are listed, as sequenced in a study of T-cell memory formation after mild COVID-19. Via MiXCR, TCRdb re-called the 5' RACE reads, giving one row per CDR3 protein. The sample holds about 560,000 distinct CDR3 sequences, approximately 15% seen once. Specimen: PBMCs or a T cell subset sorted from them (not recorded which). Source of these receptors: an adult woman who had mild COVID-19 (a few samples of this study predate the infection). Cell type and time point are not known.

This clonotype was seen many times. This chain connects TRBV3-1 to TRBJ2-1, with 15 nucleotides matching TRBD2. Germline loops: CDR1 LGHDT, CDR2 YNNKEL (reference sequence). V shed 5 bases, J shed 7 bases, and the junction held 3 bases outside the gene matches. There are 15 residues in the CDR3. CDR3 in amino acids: CASSAGTSGRNEQFF. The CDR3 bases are TGTGCCAGCAGCGCTGGGACTAGCGGGAGGAATGAGCAGTTCTTC.

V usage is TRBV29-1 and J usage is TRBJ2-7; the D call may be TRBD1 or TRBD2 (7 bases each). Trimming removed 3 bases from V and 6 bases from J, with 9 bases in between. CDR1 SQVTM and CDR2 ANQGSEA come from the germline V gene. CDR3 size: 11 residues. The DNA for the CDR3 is TGCAGCGTTGACAGGGGGGGCGAGCAGTACTTC. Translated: CSVDRGGEQYF.

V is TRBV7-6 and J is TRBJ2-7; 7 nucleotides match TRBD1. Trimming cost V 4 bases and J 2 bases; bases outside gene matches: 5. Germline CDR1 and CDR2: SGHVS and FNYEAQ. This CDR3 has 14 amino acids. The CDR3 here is CASSSPDRPYEQYF. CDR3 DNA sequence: TGTGCCAGCAGCTCCCCGGACAGGCCCTACGAGCAGTACTTC.

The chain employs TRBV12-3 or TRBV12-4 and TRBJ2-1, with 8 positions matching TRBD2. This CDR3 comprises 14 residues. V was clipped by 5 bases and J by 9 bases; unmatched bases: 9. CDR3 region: CASSPQREYGEQFF. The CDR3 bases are TGTGCCAGCAGTCCGCAGCGGGAGTATGGTGAGCAGTTCTTC.

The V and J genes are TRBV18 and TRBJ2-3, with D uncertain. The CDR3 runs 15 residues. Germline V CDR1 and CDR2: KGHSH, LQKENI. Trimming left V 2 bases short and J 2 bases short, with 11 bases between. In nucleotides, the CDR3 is TGTGCCAGCTCACCATCCCGAACGAACACAGATACGCAGTATTTT. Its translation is CASSPSRTNTDTQYF.

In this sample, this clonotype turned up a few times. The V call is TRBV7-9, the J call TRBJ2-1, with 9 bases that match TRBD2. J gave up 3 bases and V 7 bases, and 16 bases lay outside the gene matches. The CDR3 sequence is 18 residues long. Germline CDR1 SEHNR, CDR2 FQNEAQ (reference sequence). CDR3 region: CASTQRASGTYHYNEQFF. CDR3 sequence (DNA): TGTGCCAGCACCCAAAGGGCTAGCGGGACCTATCACTACAATGAGCAGTTCTTC.

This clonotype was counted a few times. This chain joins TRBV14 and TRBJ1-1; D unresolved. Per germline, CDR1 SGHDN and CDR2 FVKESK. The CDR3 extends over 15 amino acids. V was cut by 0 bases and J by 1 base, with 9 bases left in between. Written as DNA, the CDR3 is TGTGCCAGCAGCCAAGATTACGGTTGGAACACTGAAGCTTTCTTT. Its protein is CASSQDYGWNTEAFF.

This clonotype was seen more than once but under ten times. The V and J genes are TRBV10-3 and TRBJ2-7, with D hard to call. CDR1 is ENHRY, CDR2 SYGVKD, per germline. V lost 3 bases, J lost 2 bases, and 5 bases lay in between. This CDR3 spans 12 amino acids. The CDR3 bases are TGTGCCATCAGTGACCGAGCCTACGAGCAGTACTTC. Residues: CAISDRAYEQYF.

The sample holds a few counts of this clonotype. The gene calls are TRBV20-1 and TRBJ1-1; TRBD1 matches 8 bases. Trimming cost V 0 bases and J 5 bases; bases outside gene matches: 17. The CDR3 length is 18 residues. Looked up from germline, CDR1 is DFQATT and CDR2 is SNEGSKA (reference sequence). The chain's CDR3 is CSARDTLDRALRSTEAFF. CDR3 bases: TGCAGTGCTAGAGATACCCTGGACAGGGCATTGAGATCGACTGAAGCTTTCTTT.

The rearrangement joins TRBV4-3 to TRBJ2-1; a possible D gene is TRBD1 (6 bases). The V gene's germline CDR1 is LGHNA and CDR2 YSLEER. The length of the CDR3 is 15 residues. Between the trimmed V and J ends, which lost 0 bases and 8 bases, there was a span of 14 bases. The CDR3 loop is CASSQENRAFDEQFF. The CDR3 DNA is TGCGCCAGCAGCCAAGAGAACAGGGCTTTCGATGAGCAGTTCTTC.

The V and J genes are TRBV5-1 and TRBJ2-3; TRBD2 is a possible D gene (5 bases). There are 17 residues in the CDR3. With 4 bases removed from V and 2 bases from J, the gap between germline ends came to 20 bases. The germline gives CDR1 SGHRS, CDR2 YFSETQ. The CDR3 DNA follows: TGCGCCAGCAGCCCGCGTTTGAGCGGAGAATTCACAGATACGCAGTATTTT. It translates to CASSPRLSGEFTDTQYF.

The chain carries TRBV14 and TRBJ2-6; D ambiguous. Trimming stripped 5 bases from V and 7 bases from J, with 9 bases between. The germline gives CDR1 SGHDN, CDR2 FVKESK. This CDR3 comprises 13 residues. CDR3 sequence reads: CASSTSPANVLTF. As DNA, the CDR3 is TGTGCCAGCAGCACAAGCCCAGCCAACGTCCTGACTTTC.

In nucleotides, the CDR3 is TGTGCCAGCAGCCCGAGTGAGGCGCTGAGCTATGGCTACACCTTC. This translates into CASSPSEALSYGYTF. The V gene is TRBV3-1, the J gene TRBJ1-2; D unclear. Germline lookup yields CDR1 LGHDT and CDR2 YNNKEL (reference sequence). Deletions cut 4 bases from V and 4 bases from J, with 16 bases between. CDR3 length equals 15 residues.

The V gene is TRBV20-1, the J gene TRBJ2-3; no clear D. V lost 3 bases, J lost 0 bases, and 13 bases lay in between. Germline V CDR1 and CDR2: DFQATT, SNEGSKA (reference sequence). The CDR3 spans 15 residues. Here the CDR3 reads CSARLESLSTDTQYF. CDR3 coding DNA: TGCAGTGCTAGGCTCGAGAGCCTTAGCACAGATACGCAGTATTTT.

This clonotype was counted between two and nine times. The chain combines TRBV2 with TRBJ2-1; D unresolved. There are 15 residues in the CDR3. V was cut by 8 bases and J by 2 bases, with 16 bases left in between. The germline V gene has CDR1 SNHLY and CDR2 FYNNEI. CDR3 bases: TGTGCCAGCGAAGGCTTCGGGCCAACCTACAATGAGCAGTTCTTC. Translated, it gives CASEGFGPTYNEQFF.

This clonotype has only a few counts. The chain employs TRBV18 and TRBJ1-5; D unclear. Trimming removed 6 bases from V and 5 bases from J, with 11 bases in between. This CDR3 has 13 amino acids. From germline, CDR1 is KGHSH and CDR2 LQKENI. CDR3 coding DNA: TGTGCCAGCTCTCTCACACGGGATCAGCCCCAGCATTTT. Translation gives CASSLTRDQPQHF.

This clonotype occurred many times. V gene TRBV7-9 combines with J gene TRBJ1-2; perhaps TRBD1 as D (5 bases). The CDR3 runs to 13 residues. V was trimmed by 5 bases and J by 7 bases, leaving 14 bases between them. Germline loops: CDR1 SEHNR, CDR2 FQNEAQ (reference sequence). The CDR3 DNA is TGTGCCAGCAGCCGCCTGGGGGGATCTGGCTACACCTTC. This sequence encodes CASSRLGGSGYTF.

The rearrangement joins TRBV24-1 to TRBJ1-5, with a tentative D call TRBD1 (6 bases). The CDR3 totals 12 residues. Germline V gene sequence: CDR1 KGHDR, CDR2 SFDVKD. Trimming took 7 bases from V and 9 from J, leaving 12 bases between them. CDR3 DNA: TGTGCCACCAGCCAGGGGTCTGGGCCCCAGCATTTT. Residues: CATSQGSGPQHF.

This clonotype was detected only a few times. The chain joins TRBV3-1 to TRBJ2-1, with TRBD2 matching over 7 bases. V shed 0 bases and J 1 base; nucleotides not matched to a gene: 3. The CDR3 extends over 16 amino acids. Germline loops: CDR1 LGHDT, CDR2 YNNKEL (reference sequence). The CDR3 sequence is CASSQESGVSYNEQFF. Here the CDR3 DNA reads TGTGCCAGCAGCCAAGAAAGCGGGGTGTCCTACAATGAGCAGTTCTTC.

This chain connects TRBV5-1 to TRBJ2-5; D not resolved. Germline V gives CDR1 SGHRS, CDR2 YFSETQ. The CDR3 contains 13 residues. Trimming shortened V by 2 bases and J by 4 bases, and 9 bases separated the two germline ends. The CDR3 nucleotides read TGCGCCAGCAGCTTCGGCCAACCAGAGACCCAGTACTTC. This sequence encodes CASSFGQPETQYF.

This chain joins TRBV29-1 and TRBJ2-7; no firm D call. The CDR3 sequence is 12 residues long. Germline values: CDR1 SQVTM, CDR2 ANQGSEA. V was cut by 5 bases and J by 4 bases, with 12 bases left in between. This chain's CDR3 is CSVSGSGYEQYF. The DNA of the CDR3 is TGCAGCGTTTCCGGGTCCGGGTACGAGCAGTACTTC.

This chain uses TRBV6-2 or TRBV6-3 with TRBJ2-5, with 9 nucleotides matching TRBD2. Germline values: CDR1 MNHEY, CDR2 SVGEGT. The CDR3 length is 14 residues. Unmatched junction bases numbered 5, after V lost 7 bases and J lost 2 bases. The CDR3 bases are TGTGCCAGCAACGGACTAGCGTTTCAAGAGACCCAGTACTTC. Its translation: CASNGLAFQETQYF.

The CDR3 nucleotides read TGTGCCAGCAGCCTGCAGGACGGGAACTACGAGCAGTACTTC. Protein product: CASSLQDGNYEQYF. The rearrangement links TRBV4-2 to TRBJ2-7; D may be TRBD2 (5 bases). Germline V gene data show CDR1 as LGHNA and CDR2 as YNFKEQ. This CDR3 is built from 14 residues. The V end lost 4 bases, the J end lost 3 bases, and 13 bases lay between the germline ends.

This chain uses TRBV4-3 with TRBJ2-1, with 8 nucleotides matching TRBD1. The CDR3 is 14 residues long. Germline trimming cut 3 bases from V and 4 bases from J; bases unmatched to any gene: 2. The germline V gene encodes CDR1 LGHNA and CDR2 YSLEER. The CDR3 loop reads CASSHRTGYNEQFF. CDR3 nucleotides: TGCGCCAGCAGCCATAGGACAGGGTACAATGAGCAGTTCTTC.

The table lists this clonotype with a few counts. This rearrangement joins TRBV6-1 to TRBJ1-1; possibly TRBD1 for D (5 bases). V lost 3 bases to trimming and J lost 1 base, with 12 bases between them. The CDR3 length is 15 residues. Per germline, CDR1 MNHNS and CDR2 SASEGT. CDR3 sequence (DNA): TGTGCCAGCAGTGACGGGGGAGGGCAGAACACTGAAGCTTTCTTT. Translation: CASSDGGGQNTEAFF.

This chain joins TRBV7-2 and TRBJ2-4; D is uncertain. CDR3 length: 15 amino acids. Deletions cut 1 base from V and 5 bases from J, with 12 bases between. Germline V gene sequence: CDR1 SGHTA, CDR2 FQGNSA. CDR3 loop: CASSLGWATQNIQYF. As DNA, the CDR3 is TGTGCCAGCAGCTTAGGCTGGGCTACGCAAAACATTCAGTACTTC.

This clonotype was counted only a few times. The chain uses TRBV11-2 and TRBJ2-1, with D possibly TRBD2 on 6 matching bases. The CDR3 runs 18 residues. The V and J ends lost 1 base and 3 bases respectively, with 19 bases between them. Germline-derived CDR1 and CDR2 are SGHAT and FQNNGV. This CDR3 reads CASSLVFAAGVIYNEQFF. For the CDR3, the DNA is TGTGCCAGCAGCTTAGTCTTTGCAGCGGGCGTAATCTACAATGAGCAGTTCTTC.

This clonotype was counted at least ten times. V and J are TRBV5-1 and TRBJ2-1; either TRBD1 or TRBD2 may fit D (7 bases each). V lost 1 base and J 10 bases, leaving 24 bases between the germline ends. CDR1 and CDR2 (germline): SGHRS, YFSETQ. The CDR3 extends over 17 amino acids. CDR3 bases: TGCGCCAGCAGCTTGTCCCAAGAGAGACAGGGAGGGACCGAGCAGTTCTTC. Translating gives CASSLSQERQGGTEQFF.

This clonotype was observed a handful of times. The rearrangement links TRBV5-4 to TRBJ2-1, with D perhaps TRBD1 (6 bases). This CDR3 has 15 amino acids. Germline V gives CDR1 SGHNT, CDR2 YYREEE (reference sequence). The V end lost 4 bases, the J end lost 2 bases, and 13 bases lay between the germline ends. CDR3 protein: CASSHRQVTYNEQFF. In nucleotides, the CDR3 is TGTGCCAGCAGCCACAGACAGGTCACCTACAATGAGCAGTTCTTC. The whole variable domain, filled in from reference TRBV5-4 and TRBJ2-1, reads ETGVTQSPTHLIKTRGQQVTLRCSSQSGHNTVSWYQQALGQGPQFIFQYYREEENGRGNFPPRFSGLQFPNYSSELNVNALELDDSALYLCASSHRQVTYNEQFFGPGTRLTVL.

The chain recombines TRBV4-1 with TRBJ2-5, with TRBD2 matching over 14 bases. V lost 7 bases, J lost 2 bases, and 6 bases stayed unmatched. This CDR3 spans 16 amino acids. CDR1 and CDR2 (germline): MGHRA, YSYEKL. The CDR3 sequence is CASTRGLAGVQETQYF. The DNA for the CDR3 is TGCGCCAGCACGAGGGGACTAGCGGGGGTGCAAGAGACCCAGTACTTC.

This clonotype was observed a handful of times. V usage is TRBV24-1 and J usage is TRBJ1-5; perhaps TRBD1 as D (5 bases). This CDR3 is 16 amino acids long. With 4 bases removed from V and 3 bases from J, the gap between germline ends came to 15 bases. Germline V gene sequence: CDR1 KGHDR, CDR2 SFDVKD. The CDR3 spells CATSDTSGLPNQPQHF. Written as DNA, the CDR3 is TGTGCCACCAGTGACACATCAGGGTTGCCCAATCAGCCCCAGCATTTT.

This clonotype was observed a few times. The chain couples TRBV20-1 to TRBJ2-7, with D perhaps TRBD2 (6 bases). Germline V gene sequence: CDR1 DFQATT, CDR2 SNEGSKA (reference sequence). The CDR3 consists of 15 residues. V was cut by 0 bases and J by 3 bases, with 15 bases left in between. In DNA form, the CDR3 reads TGCAGTGCTAGAGATCTCGGCGGGACGGACTACGAGCAGTACTTC. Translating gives CSARDLGGTDYEQYF.